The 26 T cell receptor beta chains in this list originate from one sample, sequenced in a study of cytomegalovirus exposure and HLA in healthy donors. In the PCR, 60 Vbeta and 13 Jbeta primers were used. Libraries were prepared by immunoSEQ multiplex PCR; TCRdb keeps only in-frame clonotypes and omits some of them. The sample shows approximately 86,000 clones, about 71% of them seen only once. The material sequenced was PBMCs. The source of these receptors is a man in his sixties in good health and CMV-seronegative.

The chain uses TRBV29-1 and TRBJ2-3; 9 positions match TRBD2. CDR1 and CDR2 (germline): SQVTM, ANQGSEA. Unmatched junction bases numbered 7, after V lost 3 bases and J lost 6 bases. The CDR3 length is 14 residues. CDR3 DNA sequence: TGCAGCGTTGAGGGCGGGAGGGACGTGGATACGCAGTATTTT. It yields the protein CSVEGGRDVDTQYF.

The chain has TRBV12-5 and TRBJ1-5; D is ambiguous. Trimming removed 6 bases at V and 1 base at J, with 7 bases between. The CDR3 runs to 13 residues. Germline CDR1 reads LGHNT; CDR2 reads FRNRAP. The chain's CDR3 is CASGTESNQPQHF. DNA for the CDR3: TGTGCTAGTGGCACAGAAAGCAATCAGCCCCAGCATTTT.

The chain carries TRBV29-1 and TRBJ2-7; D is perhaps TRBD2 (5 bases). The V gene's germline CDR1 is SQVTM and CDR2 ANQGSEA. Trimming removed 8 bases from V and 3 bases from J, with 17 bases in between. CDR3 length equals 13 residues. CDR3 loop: CSSSSGADYEQYF. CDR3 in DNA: TGCAGCTCAAGTAGTGGAGCGGACTACGAGCAGTACTTC.

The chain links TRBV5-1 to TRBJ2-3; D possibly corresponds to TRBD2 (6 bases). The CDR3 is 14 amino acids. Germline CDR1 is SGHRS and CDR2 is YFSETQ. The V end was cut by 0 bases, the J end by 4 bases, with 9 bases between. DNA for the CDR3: TGCGCCAGCAGCTTGGCGTTAGCGGCAGATACGCAGTATTTT. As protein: CASSLALAADTQYF.

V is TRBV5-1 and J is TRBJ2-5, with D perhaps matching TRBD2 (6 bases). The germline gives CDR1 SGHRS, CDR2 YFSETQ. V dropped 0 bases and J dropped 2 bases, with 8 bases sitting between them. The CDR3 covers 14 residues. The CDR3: CASSLAAGQETQYF. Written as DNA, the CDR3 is TGCGCCAGCAGCTTGGCGGCGGGGCAAGAGACCCAGTACTTC. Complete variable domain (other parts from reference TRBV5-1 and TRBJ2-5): KAGVTQTPRYLIKTRGQQVTLSCSPISGHRSVSWYQQTPGQGLQFLFEYFSETQRNKGNFPGRFSGRQFSNSRSEMNVSTLELGDSALYLCASSLAAGQETQYFGPGTRLLVL.

The CDR3 region is CASSLKLETGELFF. CDR3 sequence (DNA): TGCGCCAGCAGCTTGAAACTGGAGACCGGGGAGCTGTTTTTT. This chain uses TRBV5-1 with TRBJ2-2, with D uncertain. The V end was cut by 1 base, the J end by 5 bases, with 9 bases between. The germline CDR1 and CDR2 sequences are SGHRS and YFSETQ. The CDR3 spans 14 residues.

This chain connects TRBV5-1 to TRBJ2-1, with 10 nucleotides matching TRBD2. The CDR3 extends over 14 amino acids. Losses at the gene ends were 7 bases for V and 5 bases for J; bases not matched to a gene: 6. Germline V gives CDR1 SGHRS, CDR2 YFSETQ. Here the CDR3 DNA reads TGCGCCAGCTGTCCCGGACTAGCGGACAATGAGCAGTTCTTC. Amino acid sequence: CASCPGLADNEQFF.

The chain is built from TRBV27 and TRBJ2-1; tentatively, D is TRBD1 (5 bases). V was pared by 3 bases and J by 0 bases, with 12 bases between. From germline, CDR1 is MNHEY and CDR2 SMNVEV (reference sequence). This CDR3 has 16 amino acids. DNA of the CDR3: TGTGCCAGCAGTTTTGAAGGGGCTAGCTCCTACAATGAGCAGTTCTTC. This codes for CASSFEGASSYNEQFF.

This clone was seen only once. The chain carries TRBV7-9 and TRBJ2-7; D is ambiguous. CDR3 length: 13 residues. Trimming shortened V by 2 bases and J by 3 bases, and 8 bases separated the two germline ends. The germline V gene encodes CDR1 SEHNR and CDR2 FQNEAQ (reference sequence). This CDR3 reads CASSLSLGYEQYF. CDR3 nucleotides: TGTGCCAGCAGCTTATCCCTAGGCTACGAGCAGTACTTC.

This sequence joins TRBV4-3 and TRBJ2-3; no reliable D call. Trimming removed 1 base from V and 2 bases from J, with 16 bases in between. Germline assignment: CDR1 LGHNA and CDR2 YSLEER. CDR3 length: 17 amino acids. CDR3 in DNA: TGCGCCAGCAGCCAAGGCGGCGCACGGCCGATCACAGATACGCAGTATTTT. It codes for CASSQGGARPITDTQYF.

In DNA form, the CDR3 reads TGCAGCGTTGAAGGCGGGAACACTGAAGCTTTCTTT. This translates into CSVEGGNTEAFF. The chain combines TRBV29-1 with TRBJ1-1; no clear D gene. CDR1 and CDR2 (germline): SQVTM, ANQGSEA. Trimming took 1 base from V and 1 from J, leaving 4 bases between them. The CDR3 spans 12 residues.

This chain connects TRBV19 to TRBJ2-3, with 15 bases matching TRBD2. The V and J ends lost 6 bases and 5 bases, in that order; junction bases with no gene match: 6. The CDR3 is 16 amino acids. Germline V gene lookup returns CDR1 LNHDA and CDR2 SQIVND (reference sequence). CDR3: CASSRGLAGGRDTQYF. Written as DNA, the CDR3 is TGTGCCAGTAGCCGGGGACTAGCGGGAGGTAGAGATACGCAGTATTTT.

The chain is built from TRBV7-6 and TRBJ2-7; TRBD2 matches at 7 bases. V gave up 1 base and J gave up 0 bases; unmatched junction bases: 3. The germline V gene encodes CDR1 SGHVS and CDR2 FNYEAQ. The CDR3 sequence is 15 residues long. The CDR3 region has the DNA TGTGCCAGCAGCTTAGAGGCTAGCGGCTCCTACGAGCAGTACTTC. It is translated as CASSLEASGSYEQYF.

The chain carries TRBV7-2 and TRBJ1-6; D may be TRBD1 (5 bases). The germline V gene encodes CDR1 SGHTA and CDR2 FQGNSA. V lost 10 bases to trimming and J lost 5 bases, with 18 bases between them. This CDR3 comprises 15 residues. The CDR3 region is CATSLQGDNNSPLHF. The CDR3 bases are TGTGCCACCTCCCTCCAAGGGGATAATAATTCACCCCTCCACTTT.

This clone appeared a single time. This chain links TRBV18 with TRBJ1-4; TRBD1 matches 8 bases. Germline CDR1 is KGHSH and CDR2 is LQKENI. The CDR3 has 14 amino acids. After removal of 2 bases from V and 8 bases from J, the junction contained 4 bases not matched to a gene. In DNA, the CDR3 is TGTGCCAGCTCACCATCAGGGGGCGGAGAAAAACTGTTTTTT. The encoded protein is CASSPSGGGEKLFF.

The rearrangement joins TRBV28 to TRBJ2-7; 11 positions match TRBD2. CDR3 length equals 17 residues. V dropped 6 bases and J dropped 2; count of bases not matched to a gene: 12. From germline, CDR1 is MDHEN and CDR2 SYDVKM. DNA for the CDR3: TGTGCCAGCAGCAAAGCCGGGACTAGCGGACAAACCTACGAGCAGTACTTC. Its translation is CASSKAGTSGQTYEQYF.

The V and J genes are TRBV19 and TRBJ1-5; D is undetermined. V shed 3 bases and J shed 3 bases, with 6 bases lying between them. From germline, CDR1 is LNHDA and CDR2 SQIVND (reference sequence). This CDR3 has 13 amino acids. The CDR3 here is CASSIDNNQPQHF. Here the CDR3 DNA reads TGTGCCAGTAGTATCGACAACAATCAGCCCCAGCATTTT.

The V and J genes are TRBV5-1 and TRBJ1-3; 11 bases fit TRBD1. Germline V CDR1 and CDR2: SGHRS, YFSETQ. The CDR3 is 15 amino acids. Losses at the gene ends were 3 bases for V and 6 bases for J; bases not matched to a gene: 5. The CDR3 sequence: CASSWTGGAENTIYF. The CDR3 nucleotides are TGCGCCAGCAGCTGGACAGGGGGCGCCGAAAACACCATATATTTT. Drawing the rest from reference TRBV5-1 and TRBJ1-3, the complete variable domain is KAGVTQTPRYLIKTRGQQVTLSCSPISGHRSVSWYQQTPGQGLQFLFEYFSETQRNKGNFPGRFSGRQFSNSRSEMNVSTLELGDSALYLCASSWTGGAENTIYFGEGSWLTVV.

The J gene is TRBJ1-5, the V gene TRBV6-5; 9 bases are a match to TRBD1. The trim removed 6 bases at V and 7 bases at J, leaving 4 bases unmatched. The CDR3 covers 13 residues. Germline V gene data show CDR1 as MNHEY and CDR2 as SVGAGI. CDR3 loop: CASRQGARQPQHF. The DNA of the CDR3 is TGTGCCAGCAGACAGGGGGCACGACAGCCCCAGCATTTT.

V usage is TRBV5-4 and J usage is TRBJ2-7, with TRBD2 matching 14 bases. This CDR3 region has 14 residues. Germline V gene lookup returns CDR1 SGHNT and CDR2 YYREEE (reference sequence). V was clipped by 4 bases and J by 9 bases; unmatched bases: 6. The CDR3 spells CASSEGLAGEVQYF. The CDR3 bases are TGTGCCAGCAGCGAGGGACTAGCGGGGGAGGTGCAGTACTTC.

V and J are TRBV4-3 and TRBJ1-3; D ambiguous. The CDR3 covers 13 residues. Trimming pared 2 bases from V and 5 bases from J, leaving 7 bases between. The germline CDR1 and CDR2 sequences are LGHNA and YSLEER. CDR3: CASSQTPRNTIYF. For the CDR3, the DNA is TGCGCCAGCAGCCAAACACCCCGAAACACCATATATTTT.

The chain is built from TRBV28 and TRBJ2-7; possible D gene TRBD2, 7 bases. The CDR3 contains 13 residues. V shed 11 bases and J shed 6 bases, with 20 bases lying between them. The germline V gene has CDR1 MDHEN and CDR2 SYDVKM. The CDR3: CAAHRGALGEQYF. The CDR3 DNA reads TGTGCCGCCCACCGGGGGGCGCTTGGCGAGCAGTACTTC.

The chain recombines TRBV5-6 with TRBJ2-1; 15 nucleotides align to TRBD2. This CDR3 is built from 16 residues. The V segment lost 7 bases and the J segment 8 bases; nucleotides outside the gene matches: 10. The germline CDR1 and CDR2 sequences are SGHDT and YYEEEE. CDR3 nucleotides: TGTGCCAGCGGCCCCCTCGGACTAGCGGGGGGGCATGAGCAGTTCTTC. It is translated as CASGPLGLAGGHEQFF.

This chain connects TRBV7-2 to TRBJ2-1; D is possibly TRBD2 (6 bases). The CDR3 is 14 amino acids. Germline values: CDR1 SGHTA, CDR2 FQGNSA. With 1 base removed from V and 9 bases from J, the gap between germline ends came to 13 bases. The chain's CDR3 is CASSLEAGYGEQFF. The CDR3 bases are TGTGCCAGCAGCTTAGAGGCGGGGTATGGTGAGCAGTTCTTC.

CDR3 nucleotides: TGTGCCAGCAGCTTTAGGAGCGGGAGGAAGTTCGGTGAGCAGTTCTTC. It encodes CASSFRSGRKFGEQFF. The chain employs TRBV5-4 and TRBJ2-1; 9 positions agree with TRBD2. The CDR3 is 16 amino acids. CDR1 and CDR2 (germline): SGHNT, YYREEE (reference sequence). J lost 9 bases, V lost 2 bases, and 12 bases had no gene match.

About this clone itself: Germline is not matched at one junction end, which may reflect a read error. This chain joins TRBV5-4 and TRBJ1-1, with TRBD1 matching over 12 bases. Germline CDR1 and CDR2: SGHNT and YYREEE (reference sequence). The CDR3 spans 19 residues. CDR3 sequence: CASSPLSGQGAQRGTGAFF. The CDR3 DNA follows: TGTGCCAGCAGCCCCTTATCGGGACAGGGGGCGCAAAGGGGTACTGGAGCTTTCTTT.